This T cell receptor (beta chain) was recorded in a study of cytomegalovirus exposure and HLA in healthy donors. Background on the study: From some 180 million T cells, an earlier analysis saw around 120 million unique TCR beta sequences.

This clone was seen just once. Vbeta (60) and Jbeta (13) primers were used in the PCR. TCRdb keeps only in-frame clones here, not all; method: immunoSEQ multiplex PCR. The repertoire holds approximately 190,000 clones, with more than 75% as singletons. The germline V gene has CDR1 MNHEY and CDR2 SVGAGI. The V end lost 8 bases, the J end lost 2 bases, and 18 bases lay between the germline ends. This CDR3 is 15 amino acids long. Sequencing input: PBMCs. This chain connects TRBV6-5 to TRBJ2-5; D might be TRBD2 (6 bases). The TCR comes from a woman aged 18-30 years in good health and CMV-seronegative. The CDR3, as DNA: TGTGCCAGCGGCCCTGGACTATCGGGGCAAGAGACCCAGTACTTC. This codes for CASGPGLSGQETQYF.